A selection of T cell receptor beta chains follows, all from one sample in a study of blood T cells in healthy people across ages. MiXCR, run by TCRdb on the 5' RACE reads, gives a single entry per CDR3 protein. The repertoire holds 650,000 to 800,000 distinct CDR3 sequences, with around two fifths as singletons. Sequencing was done on a sample of blood. The receptors shown here come from a man aged 60 to 69 in good health. Both conserved end residues are part of each CDR3. The order of the fields is D gene, J gene, V gene, clone size, CDR3 protein, CDR3 DNA. D genes are given only for firm matches. Clone size appears in some rows only: once, few, many, or a class for an expanded clone.

D: NA; J: TRBJ2-7; V: TRBV15; size: NA; CDR3: CATSRDGRYEQYF; DNA: TGTGCCACCAGCAGAGATGGACGTTACGAGCAGTACTTC
D: NA; J: TRBJ1-2; V: TRBV21-1; size: NA; CDR3: CASSKGGTGPNYGYTF; DNA: TGTGCCAGCAGCAAAGGGGGGACGGGACCTAACTATGGCTACACCTTC
D: TRBD2; J: TRBJ2-3; V: TRBV5-1; size: few; CDR3: CASSLANAGGTDTQYF; DNA: TGCGCCAGCAGCTTGGCCAACGCGGGGGGCACAGATACGCAGTATTTT
D: NA; J: TRBJ2-7; V: TRBV6-2/TRBV6-3; size: few; CDR3: CASSRQYEQYF; DNA: TGTGCCAGCAGTCGCCAATACGAGCAGTACTTC
D: TRBD1; J: TRBJ1-6; V: TRBV27; size: NA; CDR3: CASRPPGRGLLYNSPLHF; DNA: TGTGCCAGCAGGCCCCCGGGCAGGGGGCTCCTCTATAATTCACCCCTCCACTTT
D: NA; J: TRBJ2-7; V: TRBV20-1; size: NA; CDR3: CSARPPGVYEQYF; DNA: TGCAGTGCTAGACCCCCTGGGGTCTACGAGCAGTACTTC
D: NA; J: TRBJ2-2; V: TRBV29-1; size: NA; CDR3: CSVGTGELFF; DNA: TGCAGCGTTGGCACCGGGGAGCTGTTTTTT
D: NA; J: TRBJ2-5; V: TRBV7-6; size: few; CDR3: CASSSGPPIGGETQYF; DNA: TGTGCCAGCAGCTCGGGACCGCCAATTGGGGGAGAGACCCAGTACTTC
D: TRBD2; J: TRBJ2-5; V: TRBV7-2; size: NA; CDR3: CASSFSGGGAPETQYF; DNA: TGTGCCAGCAGCTTCTCGGGCGGGGGGGCGCCGGAGACCCAGTACTTC
D: NA; J: TRBJ1-2; V: TRBV20-1; size: NA; CDR3: CSARWRPGGYGYTF; DNA: TGCAGTGCTAGGTGGCGACCCGGAGGTTATGGCTACACCTTC
D: TRBD2; J: TRBJ2-1; V: TRBV20-1; size: NA; CDR3: CSARGPSGDYNEQFF; DNA: TGCAGTGCTAGAGGCCCAAGCGGGGACTACAATGAGCAGTTCTTC
D: NA; J: TRBJ1-5; V: TRBV5-1; size: NA; CDR3: CASSLYSFESKPQHF; DNA: TGCGCCAGCAGCTTATATAGTTTTGAAAGCAAGCCCCAGCATTTT
D: TRBD1; J: TRBJ2-1; V: TRBV4-3; size: few; CDR3: CASSYGTGGGEQFF; DNA: TGCGCCAGCAGCTATGGGACAGGGGGCGGTGAGCAGTTCTTC
D: TRBD1; J: TRBJ1-2; V: TRBV6-5; size: once; CDR3: CASSSPGQPQYGYTF; DNA: TGTGCCAGCAGTTCTCCGGGACAGCCACAATATGGCTACACCTTC
D: NA; J: TRBJ2-7; V: TRBV14; size: NA; CDR3: CASSPNGVGEQYF; DNA: TGTGCCAGCAGCCCGAACGGGGTGGGCGAGCAGTACTTC
D: NA; J: TRBJ2-3; V: TRBV7-2; size: NA; CDR3: CASSSRLSTDTQYF; DNA: TGTGCCAGCAGCTCTCGACTATCCACAGATACGCAGTATTTT
D: NA; J: TRBJ1-1; V: TRBV6-5; size: NA; CDR3: CASSDSTGTEAFF; DNA: TGTGCCAGCAGTGACTCGACGGGGACTGAAGCTTTCTTT
D: TRBD2; J: TRBJ2-1; V: TRBV5-1; size: NA; CDR3: CASSFTASGGVYNEQFF; DNA: TGCGCCAGCAGCTTCACGGCTAGCGGGGGGGTATACAATGAGCAGTTCTTC
D: NA; J: TRBJ1-2; V: TRBV21-1; size: NA; CDR3: CAPKEGKGYTF; DNA: TGTGCCCCCAAGGAGGGGAAAGGCTACACCTTC
D: NA; J: TRBJ2-7; V: TRBV11-3; size: few; CDR3: CASSLEKFSLTSYEQYF; DNA: TGTGCCAGCAGCTTAGAAAAGTTTAGCCTGACCTCCTACGAGCAGTACTTC
D: TRBD1; J: TRBJ2-7; V: TRBV29-1; size: few; CDR3: CSVETGGRYEQYF; DNA: TGCAGCGTTGAAACAGGGGGTAGATACGAGCAGTACTTC
D: NA; J: TRBJ1-1; V: TRBV20-1; size: NA; CDR3: CGAGEGFSEAFF; DNA: TGCGGTGCTGGAGAGGGGTTTTCTGAAGCTTTCTTT
D: TRBD1; J: TRBJ2-4; V: TRBV20-1; size: NA; CDR3: CSARDRDRGLLAKNIQYF; DNA: TGCAGTGCTAGAGACCGGGACAGGGGCCTTTTAGCCAAAAACATTCAGTACTTC
D: NA; J: TRBJ2-6; V: TRBV20-1; size: NA; CDR3: CSASAGFTNSGASVLTF; DNA: TGCAGTGCTAGCGCAGGGTTTACTAACTCTGGGGCCAGCGTCCTGACTTTC
D: TRBD1; J: TRBJ2-7; V: TRBV20-1; size: NA; CDR3: CSARDEGAIYEQYF; DNA: TGCAGTGCTAGAGACGAGGGGGCCATCTACGAGCAGTACTTC
D: TRBD1; J: TRBJ1-4; V: TRBV2; size: NA; CDR3: CASSLDRGRGNEKLFF; DNA: TGTGCCAGCAGTTTGGACAGGGGGCGCGGTAATGAAAAACTGTTTTTT
D: TRBD2; J: TRBJ2-1; V: TRBV5-1; size: few; CDR3: CASSLASGGPPNEQFF; DNA: TGCGCCAGCAGCTTGGCTAGCGGGGGCCCCCCCAATGAGCAGTTCTTC
D: NA; J: TRBJ2-7; V: TRBV9; size: NA; CDR3: CASSVGFGGQKQYF; DNA: TGTGCCAGCAGCGTAGGGTTCGGGGGACAGAAGCAGTACTTC
D: TRBD2; J: TRBJ2-3; V: TRBV6-1; size: NA; CDR3: CASRPSGADTQYF; DNA: TGTGCCAGCAGACCTAGCGGGGCCGATACGCAGTATTTT
D: NA; J: TRBJ1-2; V: TRBV29-1; size: NA; CDR3: CSVDIMGTLYRGYTF; DNA: TGCAGCGTTGATATTATGGGGACACTATATCGTGGCTACACCTTC
D: TRBD2; J: TRBJ2-1; V: TRBV5-1; size: NA; CDR3: CASSWLWEGTDEQFF; DNA: TGCGCCAGCAGCTGGCTTTGGGAGGGTACCGATGAGCAGTTCTTC
D: NA; J: TRBJ2-5; V: TRBV20-1; size: few; CDR3: CSAEGGQGKETQYF; DNA: TGCAGTGCCGAGGGGGGGCAGGGGAAAGAGACCCAGTACTTC
D: TRBD2; J: TRBJ2-1; V: TRBV7-2; size: NA; CDR3: CATRLAEEYNEQFF; DNA: TGTGCCACCCGACTAGCGGAGGAGTACAATGAGCAGTTCTTC
D: TRBD1; J: TRBJ2-6; V: TRBV6-2/TRBV6-3; size: NA; CDR3: CASSRGTGAGGANVLTF; DNA: TGTGCCAGCAGTCGTGGGACAGGGGCTGGTGGGGCCAACGTCCTGACTTTC
D: TRBD2; J: TRBJ2-5; V: TRBV7-2; size: few; CDR3: CASSLDGRGATETQYF; DNA: TGTGCCAGCAGCTTAGACGGGAGGGGGGCGACGGAGACCCAGTACTTC
D: TRBD1; J: TRBJ2-7; V: TRBV5-1; size: NA; CDR3: CASSRPGQGIHEQYF; DNA: TGCGCCAGCAGCCGCCCGGGACAGGGTATCCACGAGCAGTACTTC
D: TRBD2; J: TRBJ2-3; V: TRBV28; size: NA; CDR3: CASRSLSGTQATDTQYF; DNA: TGTGCCAGCCGGTCCCTTAGCGGGACCCAGGCCACAGATACGCAGTATTTT
D: NA; J: TRBJ1-1; V: TRBV20-1; size: NA; CDR3: CSARLGMNTEAFF; DNA: TGCAGTGCTAGACTAGGGATGAACACTGAAGCTTTCTTT
D: NA; J: TRBJ2-3; V: TRBV20-1; size: NA; CDR3: CSAARTHTRTDTQYF; DNA: TGCAGTGCGGCCAGGACTCACACCAGGACAGATACGCAGTATTTT
D: TRBD1; J: TRBJ2-5; V: TRBV20-1; size: NA; CDR3: CSAREYTGDDVWETQYF; DNA: TGCAGTGCTAGAGAGTACACAGGGGACGACGTTTGGGAGACCCAGTACTTC
D: NA; J: TRBJ1-1; V: TRBV29-1; size: NA; CDR3: CSVEVPAPVNTEAFF; DNA: TGCAGCGTTGAAGTCCCCGCTCCTGTGAACACTGAAGCTTTCTTT
D: NA; J: TRBJ1-1; V: TRBV29-1; size: NA; CDR3: CSVAQGFTEAFF; DNA: TGCAGCGTTGCACAGGGCTTTACTGAAGCTTTCTTT
D: NA; J: TRBJ1-2; V: TRBV7-2; size: few; CDR3: CASSLAGSGYTF; DNA: TGTGCCAGCAGCTTAGCAGGGTCGGGCTACACCTTC
D: TRBD1; J: TRBJ2-1; V: TRBV27; size: NA; CDR3: CASSLQGQPYNEQFF; DNA: TGTGCCAGCAGCTTACAGGGACAGCCATACAATGAGCAGTTCTTC
D: NA; J: TRBJ1-4; V: TRBV6-1; size: NA; CDR3: CASERQYPPNEKLFF; DNA: TGTGCCAGCGAACGACAGTATCCTCCTAATGAAAAACTGTTTTTT
D: TRBD2; J: TRBJ2-4; V: TRBV27; size: NA; CDR3: CASSYRTSGGRNIQYF; DNA: TGTGCCAGCAGTTATCGGACTAGCGGGGGGAGGAACATTCAGTACTTC
D: NA; J: TRBJ1-5; V: TRBV3-1; size: NA; CDR3: CASSPDTGNQPQHF; DNA: TGTGCCAGCAGCCCCGACACAGGCAATCAGCCCCAGCATTTT
D: TRBD1; J: TRBJ2-1; V: TRBV6-1; size: once; CDR3: CASSEGRDRVSFSTYNEQFF; DNA: TGTGCCAGCAGCGAAGGGCGGGACAGGGTCAGCTTCTCTACCTACAATGAGCAGTTCTTC
D: TRBD2; J: TRBJ2-7; V: TRBV15; size: NA; CDR3: CATSGQRGPYEQYF; DNA: TGTGCCACCAGCGGTCAGCGGGGACCTTACGAGCAGTACTTC
D: TRBD2; J: TRBJ2-3; V: TRBV9; size: few; CDR3: CASSTSSGGAQYF; DNA: TGTGCCAGCAGCACCTCTAGCGGGGGTGCGCAGTATTTT
D: NA; J: TRBJ2-7; V: TRBV12-5; size: few; CDR3: CASGVGPTYEQYF; DNA: TGTGCTAGTGGTGTGGGACCGACCTACGAGCAGTACTTC
D: NA; J: TRBJ1-6; V: TRBV7-9; size: NA; CDR3: CASSLEGFNNSPLHF; DNA: TGTGCCAGCAGCCTCGAGGGATTCAATAATTCACCCCTCCACTTT
D: NA; J: TRBJ2-1; V: TRBV7-2; size: NA; CDR3: CASSLNRALYNEQFF; DNA: TGTGCCAGCAGCTTAAACAGGGCCCTTTACAATGAGCAGTTCTTC
D: NA; J: TRBJ1-5; V: TRBV5-5; size: few; CDR3: CASSLEWREGNQPQHF; DNA: TGTGCCAGCAGCTTGGAGTGGAGGGAGGGGAATCAGCCCCAGCATTTT
D: TRBD1; J: TRBJ1-4; V: TRBV12-3/TRBV12-4; size: few; CDR3: CASRPGQGGSEKLFF; DNA: TGTGCCAGCAGACCAGGACAGGGAGGGAGTGAAAAACTGTTTTTT
D: TRBD2; J: TRBJ2-1; V: TRBV7-2; size: NA; CDR3: CASSLGGGGFYNEQFF; DNA: TGTGCCAGCAGCTTAGGTGGCGGGGGATTTTACAATGAGCAGTTCTTC
D: NA; J: TRBJ1-3; V: TRBV4-1; size: NA; CDR3: CASSQDGFGNTIYF; DNA: TGCGCCAGCAGCCAAGATGGCTTTGGAAACACCATATATTTT
D: NA; J: TRBJ1-2; V: TRBV25-1; size: few; CDR3: CASSGDIPYGYTF; DNA: TGTGCCAGCAGTGGAGACATACCATATGGCTACACCTTC
D: NA; J: TRBJ2-7; V: TRBV4-1; size: NA; CDR3: CASSQDGGTNEQYF; DNA: TGCGCCAGCAGCCAAGACGGAGGGACCAATGAGCAGTACTTC
D: NA; J: TRBJ1-4; V: TRBV15; size: many; CDR3: CATSRDRYNEKLFF; DNA: TGTGCCACCAGCAGAGATCGTTATAATGAAAAACTGTTTTTT